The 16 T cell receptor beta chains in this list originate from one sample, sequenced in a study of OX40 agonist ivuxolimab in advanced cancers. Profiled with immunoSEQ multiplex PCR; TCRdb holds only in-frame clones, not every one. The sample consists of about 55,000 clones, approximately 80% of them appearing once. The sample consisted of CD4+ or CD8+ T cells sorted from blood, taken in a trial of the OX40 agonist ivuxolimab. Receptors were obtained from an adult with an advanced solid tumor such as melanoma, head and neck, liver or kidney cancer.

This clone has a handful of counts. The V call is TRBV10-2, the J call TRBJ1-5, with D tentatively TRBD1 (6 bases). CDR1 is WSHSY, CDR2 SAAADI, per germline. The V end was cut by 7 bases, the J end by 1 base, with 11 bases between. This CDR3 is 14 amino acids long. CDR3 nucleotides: TGCGCCAGCAATAGGGGGTTAAGCAATCAGCCCCAGCATTTT. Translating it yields CASNRGLSNQPQHF.

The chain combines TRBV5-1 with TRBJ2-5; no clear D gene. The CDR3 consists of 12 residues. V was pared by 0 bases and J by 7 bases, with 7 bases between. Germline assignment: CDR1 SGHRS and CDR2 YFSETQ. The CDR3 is CASSLEGRTQYF. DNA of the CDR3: TGCGCCAGCAGCTTGGAGGGTCGGACCCAGTACTTC. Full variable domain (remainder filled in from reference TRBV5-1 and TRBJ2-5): KAGVTQTPRYLIKTRGQQVTLSCSPISGHRSVSWYQQTPGQGLQFLFEYFSETQRNKGNFPGRFSGRQFSNSRSEMNVSTLELGDSALYLCASSLEGRTQYFGPGTRLLVL.

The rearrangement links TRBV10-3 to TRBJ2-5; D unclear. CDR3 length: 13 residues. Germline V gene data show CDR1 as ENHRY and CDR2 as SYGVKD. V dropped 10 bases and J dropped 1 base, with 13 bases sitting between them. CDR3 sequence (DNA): TGTGCCACTGCCCCGACTGGCCAAGAGACCCAGTACTTC. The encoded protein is CATAPTGQETQYF.

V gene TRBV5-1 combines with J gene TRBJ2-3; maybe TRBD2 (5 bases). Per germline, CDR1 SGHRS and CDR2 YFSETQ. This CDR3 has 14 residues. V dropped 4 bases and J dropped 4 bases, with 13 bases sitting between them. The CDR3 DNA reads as TGCGCCAGCAGCCCAACTAGGTTCCCAGATACGCAGTATTTT. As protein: CASSPTRFPDTQYF.

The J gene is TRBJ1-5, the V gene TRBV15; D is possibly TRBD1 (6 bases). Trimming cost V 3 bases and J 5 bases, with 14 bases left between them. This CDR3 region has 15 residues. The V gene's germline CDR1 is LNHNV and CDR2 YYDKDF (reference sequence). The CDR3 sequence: CATSRSLGADQPQHF. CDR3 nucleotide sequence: TGTGCCACCAGCAGGAGCTTGGGGGCCGATCAGCCCCAGCATTTT.

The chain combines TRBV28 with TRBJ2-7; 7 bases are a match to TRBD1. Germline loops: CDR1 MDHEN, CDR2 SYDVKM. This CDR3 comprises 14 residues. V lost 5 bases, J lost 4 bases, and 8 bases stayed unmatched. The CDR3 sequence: CASSTTGTFYEQYF. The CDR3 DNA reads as TGTGCCAGCAGTACGACAGGGACCTTTTACGAGCAGTACTTC.

CDR3 nucleotide sequence: TGTGCCAGCAGCGCCTCCGACAGGGCCGAGCAGTACTTC. Its protein is CASSASDRAEQYF. The chain employs TRBV9 and TRBJ2-7, with TRBD1 matching 7 bases. The CDR3 has 13 amino acids. Per germline, CDR1 SGDLS and CDR2 YYNGEE. Trimming removed 3 bases from V and 6 bases from J; junction bases left unmatched: 6.

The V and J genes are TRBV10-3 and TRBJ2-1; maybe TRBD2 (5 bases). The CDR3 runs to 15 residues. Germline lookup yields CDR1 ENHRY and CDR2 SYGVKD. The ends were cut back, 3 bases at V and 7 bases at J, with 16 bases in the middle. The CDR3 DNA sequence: TGTGCCATCAGTGACCCTCGTCGGACGGGGAATGAGCAGTTCTTC. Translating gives CAISDPRRTGNEQFF.

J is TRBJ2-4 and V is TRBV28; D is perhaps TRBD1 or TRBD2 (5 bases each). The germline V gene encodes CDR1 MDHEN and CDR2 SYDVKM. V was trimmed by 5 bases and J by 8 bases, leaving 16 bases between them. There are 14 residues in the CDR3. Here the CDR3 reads CASSLGAPRDIQYF. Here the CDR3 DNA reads TGTGCCAGCAGTCTAGGGGCCCCGAGGGACATTCAGTACTTC.

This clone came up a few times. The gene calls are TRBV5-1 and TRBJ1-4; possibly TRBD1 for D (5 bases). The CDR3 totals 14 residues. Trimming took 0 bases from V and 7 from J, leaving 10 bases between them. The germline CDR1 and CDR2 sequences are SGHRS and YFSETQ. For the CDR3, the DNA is TGCGCCAGCAGCTTGGAGGGGCGAGGTGAAAAACTGTTTTTT. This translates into CASSLEGRGEKLFF.

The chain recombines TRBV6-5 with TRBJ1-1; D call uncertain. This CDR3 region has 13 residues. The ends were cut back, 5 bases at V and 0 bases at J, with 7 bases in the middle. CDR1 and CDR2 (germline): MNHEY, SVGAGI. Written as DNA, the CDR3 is TGTGCCAGCAGTCGAGGACTGAACACTGAAGCTTTCTTT. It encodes CASSRGLNTEAFF.

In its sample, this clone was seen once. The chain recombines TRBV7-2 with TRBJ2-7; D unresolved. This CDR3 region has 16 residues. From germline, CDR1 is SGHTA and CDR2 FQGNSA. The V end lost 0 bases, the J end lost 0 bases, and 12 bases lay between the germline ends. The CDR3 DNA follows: TGTGCCAGCAGCTTAGCGCGCGGCCTCCCCTCCTACGAGCAGTACTTC. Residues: CASSLARGLPSYEQYF.

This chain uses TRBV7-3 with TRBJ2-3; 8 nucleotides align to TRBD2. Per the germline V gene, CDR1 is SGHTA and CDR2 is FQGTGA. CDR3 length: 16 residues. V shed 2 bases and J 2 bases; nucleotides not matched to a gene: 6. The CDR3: CASSLATSESTDTQYF. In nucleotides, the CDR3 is TGTGCCAGCAGCTTAGCGACTAGCGAATCCACAGATACGCAGTATTTT.

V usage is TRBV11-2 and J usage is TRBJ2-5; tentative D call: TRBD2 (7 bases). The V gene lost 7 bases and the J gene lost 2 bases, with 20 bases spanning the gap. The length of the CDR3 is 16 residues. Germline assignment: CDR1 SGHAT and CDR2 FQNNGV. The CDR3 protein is CASTSLTGGRQETQYF. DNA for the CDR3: TGTGCCAGCACCTCTCTGACGGGGGGCCGTCAAGAGACCCAGTACTTC.

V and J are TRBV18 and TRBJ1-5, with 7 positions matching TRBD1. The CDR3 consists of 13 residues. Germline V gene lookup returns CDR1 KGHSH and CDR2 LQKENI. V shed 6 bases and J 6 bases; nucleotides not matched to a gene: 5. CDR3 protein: CASSSGGVQPQHF. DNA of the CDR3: TGTGCCAGCTCCTCAGGGGGTGTTCAGCCCCAGCATTTT.

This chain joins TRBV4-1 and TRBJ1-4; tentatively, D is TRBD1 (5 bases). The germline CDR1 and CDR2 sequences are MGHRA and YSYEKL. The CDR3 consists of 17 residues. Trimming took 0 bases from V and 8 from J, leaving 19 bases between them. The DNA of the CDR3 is TGCGCCAGCAGCCAAGAGGTCATGGGACCCAGGAGGGAAAAACTGTTTTTT. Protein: CASSQEVMGPRREKLFF.